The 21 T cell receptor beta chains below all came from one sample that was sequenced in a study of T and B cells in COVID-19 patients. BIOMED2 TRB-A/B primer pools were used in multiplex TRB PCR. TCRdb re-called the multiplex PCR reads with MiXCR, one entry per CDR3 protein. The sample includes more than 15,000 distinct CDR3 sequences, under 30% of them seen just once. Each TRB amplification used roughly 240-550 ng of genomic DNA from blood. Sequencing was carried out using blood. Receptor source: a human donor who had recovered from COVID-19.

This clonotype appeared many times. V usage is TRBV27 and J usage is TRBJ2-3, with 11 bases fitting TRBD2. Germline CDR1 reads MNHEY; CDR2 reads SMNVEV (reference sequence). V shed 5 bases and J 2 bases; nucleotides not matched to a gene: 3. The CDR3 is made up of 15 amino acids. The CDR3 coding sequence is TGTGCCAGCAGTCCTAGCGGGGGGCCCACAGATACGCAGTATTTT. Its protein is CASSPSGGPTDTQYF.

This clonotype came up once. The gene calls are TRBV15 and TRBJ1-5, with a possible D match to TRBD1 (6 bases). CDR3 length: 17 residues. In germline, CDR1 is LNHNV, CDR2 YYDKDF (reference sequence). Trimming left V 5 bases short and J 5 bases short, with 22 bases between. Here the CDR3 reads CATSSKTTGRVDQPQHF. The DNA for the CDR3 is TGTGCCACCAGCTCCAAGACAACAGGGCGAGTTGATCAGCCCCAGCATTTT.

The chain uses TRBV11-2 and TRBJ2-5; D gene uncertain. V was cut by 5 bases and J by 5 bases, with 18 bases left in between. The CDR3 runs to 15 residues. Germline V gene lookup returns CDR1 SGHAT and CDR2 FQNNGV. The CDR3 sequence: CASSPPSSLGETQYF. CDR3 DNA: TGTGCCAGCAGCCCCCCCTCCTCTCTGGGGGAGACCCAGTACTTC. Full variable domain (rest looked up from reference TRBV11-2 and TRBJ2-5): EAGVAQSPRYKIIEKRQSVAFWCNPISGHATLYWYQQILGQGPKLLIQFQNNGVVDDSQLPKDRFSAERLKGVDSTLKIQPAKLEDSAVYLCASSPPSSLGETQYFGPGTRLLVL.

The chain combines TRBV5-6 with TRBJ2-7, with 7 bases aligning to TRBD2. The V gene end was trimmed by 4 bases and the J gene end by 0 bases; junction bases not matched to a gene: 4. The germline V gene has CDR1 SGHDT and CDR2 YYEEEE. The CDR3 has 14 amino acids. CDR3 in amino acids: CASSVAGNSYEQYF. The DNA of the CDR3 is TGTGCCAGCAGCGTAGCGGGTAACTCCTACGAGCAGTACTTC.

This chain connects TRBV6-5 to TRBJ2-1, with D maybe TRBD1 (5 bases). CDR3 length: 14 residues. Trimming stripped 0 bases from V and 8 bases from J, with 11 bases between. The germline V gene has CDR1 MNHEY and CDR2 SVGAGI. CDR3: CASSYSNGADEQFF. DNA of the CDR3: TGTGCCAGCAGTTACTCAAATGGGGCGGATGAGCAGTTCTTC.

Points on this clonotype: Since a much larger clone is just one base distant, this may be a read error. The CDR3 is CACSRLTGGLWTQYF. For the CDR3, the DNA is TGTGCCTGCAGTAGGTTGACAGGGGGGCTTTGGACCCAGTACTTC. The chain recombines TRBV27 with TRBJ2-5, with 9 positions matching TRBD1. This CDR3 is built from 15 residues. The germline V gene encodes CDR1 MNHEY and CDR2 SMNVEV (reference sequence).

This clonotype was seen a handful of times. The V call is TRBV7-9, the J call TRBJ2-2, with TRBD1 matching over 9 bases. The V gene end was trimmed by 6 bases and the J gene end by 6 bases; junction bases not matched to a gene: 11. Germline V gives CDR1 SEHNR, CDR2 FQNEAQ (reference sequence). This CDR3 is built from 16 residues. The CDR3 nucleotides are TGTGCCAGCAGACCCAGGGGGACAGGGATCCCCGGGGAGCTGTTTTTT. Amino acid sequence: CASRPRGTGIPGELFF.

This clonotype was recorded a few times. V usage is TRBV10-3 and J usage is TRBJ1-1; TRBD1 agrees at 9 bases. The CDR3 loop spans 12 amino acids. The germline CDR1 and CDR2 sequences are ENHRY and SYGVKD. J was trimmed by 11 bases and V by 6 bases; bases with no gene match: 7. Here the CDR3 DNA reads TGTGCCATCAGCCACAGGGGGCTGGGCGCTTTCTTT. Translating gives CAISHRGLGAFF.

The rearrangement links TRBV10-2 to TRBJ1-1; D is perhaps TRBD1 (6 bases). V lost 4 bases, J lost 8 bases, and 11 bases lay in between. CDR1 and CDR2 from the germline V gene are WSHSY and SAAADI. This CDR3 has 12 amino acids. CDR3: CASSGVQGEAFF. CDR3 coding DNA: TGCGCCAGCAGTGGGGTACAGGGCGAAGCTTTCTTT.

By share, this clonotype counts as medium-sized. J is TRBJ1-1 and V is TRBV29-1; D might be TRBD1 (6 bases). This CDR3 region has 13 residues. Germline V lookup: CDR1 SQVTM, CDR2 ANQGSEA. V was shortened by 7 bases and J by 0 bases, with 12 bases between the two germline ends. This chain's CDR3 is CSGEGQLNTEAFF. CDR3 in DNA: TGCAGCGGCGAAGGACAGCTGAACACTGAAGCTTTCTTT.

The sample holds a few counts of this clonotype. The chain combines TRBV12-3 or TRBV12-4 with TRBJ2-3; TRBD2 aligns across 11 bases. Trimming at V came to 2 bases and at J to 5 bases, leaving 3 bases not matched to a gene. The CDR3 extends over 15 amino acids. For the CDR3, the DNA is TGTGCCAGCAGTTTACTAGCGGGGGGCGTAGATACGCAGTATTTT. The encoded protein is CASSLLAGGVDTQYF.

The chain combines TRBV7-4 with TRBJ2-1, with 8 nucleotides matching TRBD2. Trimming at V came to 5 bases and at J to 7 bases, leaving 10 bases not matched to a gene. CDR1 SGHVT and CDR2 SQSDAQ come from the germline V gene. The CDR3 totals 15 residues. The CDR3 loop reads CASSRGGGPGNEQFF. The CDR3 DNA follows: TGTGCCAGCAGCCGAGGCGGGGGGCCGGGAAATGAGCAGTTCTTC.

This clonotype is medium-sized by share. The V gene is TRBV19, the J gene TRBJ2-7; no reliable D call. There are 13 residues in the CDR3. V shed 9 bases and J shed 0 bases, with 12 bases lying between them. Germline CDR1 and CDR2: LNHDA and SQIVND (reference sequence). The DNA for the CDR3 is TGTGCCAGCGGCCGGAGAGACTCCTACGAGCAGTACTTC. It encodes CASGRRDSYEQYF.

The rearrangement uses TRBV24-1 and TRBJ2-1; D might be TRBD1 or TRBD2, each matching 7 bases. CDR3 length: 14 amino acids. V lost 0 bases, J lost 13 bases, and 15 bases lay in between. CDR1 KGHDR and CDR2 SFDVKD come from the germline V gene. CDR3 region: CATSDLLGGDRQFF. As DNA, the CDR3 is TGTGCCACCAGTGATTTGCTGGGAGGGGACAGACAGTTCTTC.

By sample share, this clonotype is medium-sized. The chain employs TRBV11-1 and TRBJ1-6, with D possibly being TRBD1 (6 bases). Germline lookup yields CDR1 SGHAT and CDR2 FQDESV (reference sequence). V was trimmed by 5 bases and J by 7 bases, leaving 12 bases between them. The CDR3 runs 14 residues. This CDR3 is CASSHRVPNSPLHF. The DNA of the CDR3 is TGTGCCAGCAGCCACAGGGTGCCCAATTCACCCCTCCACTTT.

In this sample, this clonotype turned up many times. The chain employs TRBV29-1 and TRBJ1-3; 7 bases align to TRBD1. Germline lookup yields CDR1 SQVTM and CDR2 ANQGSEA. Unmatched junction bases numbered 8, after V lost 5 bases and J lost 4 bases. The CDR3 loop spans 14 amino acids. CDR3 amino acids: CSVLWDSAGNTIYF. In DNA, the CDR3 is TGCAGCGTTCTATGGGACAGTGCCGGAAACACCATATATTTT. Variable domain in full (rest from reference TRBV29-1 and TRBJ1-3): SAVISQKPSRDICQRGTSLTIQCQVDSQVTMMFWYRQQPGQSLTLIATANQGSEATYESGFVIDKFPISRPNLTFSTLTVSNMSPEDSSIYLCSVLWDSAGNTIYFGEGSWLTVV.

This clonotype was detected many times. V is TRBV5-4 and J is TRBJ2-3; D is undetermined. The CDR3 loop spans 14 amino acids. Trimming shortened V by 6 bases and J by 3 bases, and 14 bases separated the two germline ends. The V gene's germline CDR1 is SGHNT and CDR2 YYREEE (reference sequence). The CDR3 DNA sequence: TGTGCCAGCATTCAATTGGGCGATACAGATACGCAGTATTTT. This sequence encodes CASIQLGDTDTQYF.

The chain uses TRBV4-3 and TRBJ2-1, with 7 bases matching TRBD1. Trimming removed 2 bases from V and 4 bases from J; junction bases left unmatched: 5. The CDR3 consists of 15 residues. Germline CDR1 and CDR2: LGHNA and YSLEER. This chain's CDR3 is CASSQQGDPYNEQFF. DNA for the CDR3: TGCGCCAGCAGCCAACAGGGGGACCCTTACAATGAGCAGTTCTTC.

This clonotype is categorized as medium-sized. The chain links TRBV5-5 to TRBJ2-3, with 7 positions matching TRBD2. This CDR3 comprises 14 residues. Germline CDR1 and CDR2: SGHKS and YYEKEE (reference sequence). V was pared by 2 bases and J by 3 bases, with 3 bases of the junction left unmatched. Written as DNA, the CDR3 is TGTGCCAGCAGCTTAGCGGGGCAGACAGATACGCAGTATTTT. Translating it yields CASSLAGQTDTQYF.

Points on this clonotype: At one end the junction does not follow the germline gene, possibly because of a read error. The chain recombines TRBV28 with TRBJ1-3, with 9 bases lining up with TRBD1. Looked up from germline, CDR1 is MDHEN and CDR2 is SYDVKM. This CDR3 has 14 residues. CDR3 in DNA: TGTGCCAGCACCTGGGACAGGGCTGGAAACAACATATATTTT. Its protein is CASTWDRAGNNIYF.

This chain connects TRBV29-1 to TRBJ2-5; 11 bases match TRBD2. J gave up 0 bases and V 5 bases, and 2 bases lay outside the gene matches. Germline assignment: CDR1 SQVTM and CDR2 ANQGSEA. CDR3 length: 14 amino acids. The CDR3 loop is CSVRTSGYQETQYF. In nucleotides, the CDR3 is TGCAGCGTTCGGACTAGCGGGTACCAAGAGACCCAGTACTTC.